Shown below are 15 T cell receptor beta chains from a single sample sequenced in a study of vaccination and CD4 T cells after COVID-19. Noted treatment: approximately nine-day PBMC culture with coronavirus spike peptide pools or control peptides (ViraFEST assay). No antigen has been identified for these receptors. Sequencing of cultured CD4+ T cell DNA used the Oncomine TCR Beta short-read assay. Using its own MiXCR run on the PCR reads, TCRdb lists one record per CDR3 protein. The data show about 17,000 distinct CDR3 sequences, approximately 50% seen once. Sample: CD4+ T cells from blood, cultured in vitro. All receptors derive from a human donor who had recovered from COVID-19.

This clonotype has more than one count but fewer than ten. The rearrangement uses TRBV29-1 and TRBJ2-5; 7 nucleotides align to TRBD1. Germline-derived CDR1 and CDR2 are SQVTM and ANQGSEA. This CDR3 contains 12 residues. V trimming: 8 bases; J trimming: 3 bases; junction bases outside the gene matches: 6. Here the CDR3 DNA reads TGCAGCCTTACTCAGGGGGAAGAGACCCAGTACTTC. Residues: CSLTQGEETQYF.

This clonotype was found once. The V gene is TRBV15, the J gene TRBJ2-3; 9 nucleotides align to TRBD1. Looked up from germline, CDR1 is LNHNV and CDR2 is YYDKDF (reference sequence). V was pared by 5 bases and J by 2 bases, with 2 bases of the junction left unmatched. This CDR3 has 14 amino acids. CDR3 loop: CATSRDRVTDTQYF. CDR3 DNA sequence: TGTGCCACCAGCCGGGACAGGGTCACAGATACGCAGTATTTT.

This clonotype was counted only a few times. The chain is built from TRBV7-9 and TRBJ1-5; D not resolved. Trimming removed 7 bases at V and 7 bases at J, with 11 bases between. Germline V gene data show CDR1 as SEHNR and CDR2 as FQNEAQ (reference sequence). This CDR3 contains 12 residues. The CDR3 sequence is CASTTSGQPQHF. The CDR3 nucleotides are TGTGCCAGCACCACGTCGGGGCAGCCCCAGCATTTT.

CDR3 sequence (DNA): TGTGCCAGCAGATCCGGACAGGGGGATACGCAGTATTTT. It yields the protein CASRSGQGDTQYF. This chain connects TRBV2 to TRBJ2-3; 9 bases match TRBD1. Trimming at V came to 6 bases and at J to 6 bases, leaving 4 bases not matched to a gene. CDR1 and CDR2 (germline): SNHLY, FYNNEI. The CDR3 sequence is 13 residues long. Supplemented by reference TRBV2 and TRBJ2-3, the full variable domain reads EPEVTQTPSHQVTQMGQEVILRCVPISNHLYFYWYRQILGQKVEFLVSFYNNEISEKSEIFDDQFSVERPDGSNFTLKIRSTKLEDSAMYFCASRSGQGDTQYFGPGTRLTVL.

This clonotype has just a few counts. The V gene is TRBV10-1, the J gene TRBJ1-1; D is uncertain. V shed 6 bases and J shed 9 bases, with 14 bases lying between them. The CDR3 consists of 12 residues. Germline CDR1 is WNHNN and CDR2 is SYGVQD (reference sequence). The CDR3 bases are TGCGCCAGCAGGGAACAGCAAACTAAAGCTTTCTTT. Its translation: CASREQQTKAFF.

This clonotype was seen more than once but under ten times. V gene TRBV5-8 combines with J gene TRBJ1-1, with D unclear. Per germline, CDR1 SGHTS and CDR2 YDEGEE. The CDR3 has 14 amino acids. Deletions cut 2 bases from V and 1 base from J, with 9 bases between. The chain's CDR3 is CASSLPPTNTEAFF. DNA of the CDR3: TGTGCCAGCAGCTTACCCCCAACGAACACTGAAGCTTTCTTT.

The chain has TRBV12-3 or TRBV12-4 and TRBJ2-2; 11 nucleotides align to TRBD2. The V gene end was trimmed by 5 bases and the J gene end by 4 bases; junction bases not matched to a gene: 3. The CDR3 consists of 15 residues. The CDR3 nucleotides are TGTGCCAGCAGTCTCGGACTAGCGGGCACCGGGGAGCTGTTTTTT. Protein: CASSLGLAGTGELFF.

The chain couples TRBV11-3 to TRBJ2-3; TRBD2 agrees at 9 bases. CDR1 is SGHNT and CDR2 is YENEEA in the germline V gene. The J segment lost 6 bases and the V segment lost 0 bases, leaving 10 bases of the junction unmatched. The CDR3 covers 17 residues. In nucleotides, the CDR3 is TGTGCCAGCAGCTTAGATCTCGGCGGGAGGGCAGGGGATACGCAGTATTTT. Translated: CASSLDLGGRAGDTQYF.

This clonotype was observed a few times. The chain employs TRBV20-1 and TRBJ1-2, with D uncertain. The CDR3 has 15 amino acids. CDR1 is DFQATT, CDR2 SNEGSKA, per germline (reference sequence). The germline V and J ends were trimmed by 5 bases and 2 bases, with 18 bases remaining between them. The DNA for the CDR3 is TGCAGTGCTGGACCACCCGGCGGGATGAACTATGGCTACACCTTC. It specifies CSAGPPGGMNYGYTF.

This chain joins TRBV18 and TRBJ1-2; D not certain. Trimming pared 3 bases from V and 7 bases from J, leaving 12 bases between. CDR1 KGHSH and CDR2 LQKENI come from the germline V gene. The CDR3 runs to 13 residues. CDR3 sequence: CASSPEGYGGYTF. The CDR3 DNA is TGTGCCAGCTCACCGGAAGGGTACGGTGGCTACACCTTC.

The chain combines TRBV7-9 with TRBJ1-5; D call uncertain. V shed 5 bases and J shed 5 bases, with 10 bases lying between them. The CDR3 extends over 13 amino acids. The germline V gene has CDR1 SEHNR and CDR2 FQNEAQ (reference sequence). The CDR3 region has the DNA TGTGCCAGCAGCCGCGGCGTCGATCAGCCCCAGCATTTT. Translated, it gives CASSRGVDQPQHF.

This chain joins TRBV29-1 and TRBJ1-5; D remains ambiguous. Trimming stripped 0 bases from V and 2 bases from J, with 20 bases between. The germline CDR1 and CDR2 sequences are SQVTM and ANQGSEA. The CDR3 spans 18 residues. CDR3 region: CSVEDRWRVEECNQPQHF. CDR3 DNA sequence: TGCAGCGTTGAAGATCGTTGGAGGGTTGAAGAATGCAATCAGCCCCAGCATTTT.

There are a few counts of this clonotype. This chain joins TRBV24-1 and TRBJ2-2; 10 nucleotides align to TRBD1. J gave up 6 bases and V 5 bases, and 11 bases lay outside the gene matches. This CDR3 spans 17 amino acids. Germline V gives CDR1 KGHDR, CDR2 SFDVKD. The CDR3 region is CATSGLPRTGGAGELFF. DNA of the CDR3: TGTGCCACCAGTGGTTTACCCCGGACAGGGGGGGCCGGGGAGCTGTTTTTT.

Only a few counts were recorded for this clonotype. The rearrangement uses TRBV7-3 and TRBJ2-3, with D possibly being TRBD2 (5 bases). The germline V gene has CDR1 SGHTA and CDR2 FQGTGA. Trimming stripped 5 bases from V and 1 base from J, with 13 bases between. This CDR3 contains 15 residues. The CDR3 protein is CASSLNRRGTDTQYF. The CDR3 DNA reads TGTGCCAGCAGCCTAAATAGGCGGGGCACAGATACGCAGTATTTT. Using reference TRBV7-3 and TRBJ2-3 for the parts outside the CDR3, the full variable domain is GAGVSQTPSNKVTEKGKYVELRCDPISGHTALYWYRQSLGQGPEFLIYFQGTGAADDSGLPNDRFFAVRPEGSVSTLKIQRTERGDSAVYLCASSLNRRGTDTQYFGPGTRLTVL.

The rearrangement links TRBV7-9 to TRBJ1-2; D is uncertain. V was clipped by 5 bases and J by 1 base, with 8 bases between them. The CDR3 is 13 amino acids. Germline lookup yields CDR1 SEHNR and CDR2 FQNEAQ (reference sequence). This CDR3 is CASSLTDNYGYTF. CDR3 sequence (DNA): TGTGCCAGCAGCCTGACTGATAACTATGGCTACACCTTC.